This entry features one TCR beta chain sequence. The data are from a study of technical replicates of blood from several donors. The germline V gene has CDR1 SGHVS and CDR2 FQNEAQ. The CDR3 sequence is 15 residues long. Trimming at V came to 3 bases and at J to 6 bases, leaving 9 bases not matched to a gene. Assay used: immunoSEQ multiplex PCR; TCRdb lists only in-frame clones, some missing. The table has more than 90,000 clones, 96% seen once. Sequencing was performed on T cells isolated from PBMCs. The chain joins TRBV7-8 to TRBJ2-7; 9 bases are shared with TRBD2. The clonotype comes from a human donor in good health. CDR3 DNA: TGTGCCAGCAGCTTCCTGCTAGCGGGGCGCCCCGAGCAGTACTTC. It yields the protein CASSFLLAGRPEQYF.